This TCR beta chain is drawn from a study of cytomegalovirus exposure and HLA in healthy donors (dated by TCRdb to about 2017). Describing the broader study: In an earlier analysis of roughly 500 of the donors, 276 Gb of sequence data and roughly 100 million unique TCR beta sequences from 150 million to 200 million T cells were reported. The study combined high-throughput TCR immunosequencing, statistical association of individual TCRs with disease status, and machine learning to predict cytomegalovirus infection status. Donor age, sex, ethnicity and CMV serostatus were compiled alongside the repertoire data. In a later genetic analysis, genome-wide SNP genotypes for about 55% of the roughly 700 donors were used, and that subset was treated as a discovery cohort. About 5 DR-DQ haplotypes were handled as single units for association and clustering, since linkage in the cohort was strong. The study used immunosequencing to profile the T cell repertoires of under 700 subjects and linked those repertoires to cytomegalovirus serostatus. The study was designed to test whether signatures of past pathogen exposure could be identified by cataloging public T cell receptors. An early release covering about 600 HLA-typed donors comprised approximately 290 gigabases of sequencing data and roughly 85 million unique TCR sequences. Among approximately 370 genotyped donors of the cohort, an average of roughly 230,000 unique TCR beta nucleotide sequences was sequenced per donor, of which 15% to 20% were non-productive. Rather than using new phenotypic data, the later analysis identified candidate immune exposures from TCR beta sequences and from how often those sequences occurred across donors. Besides the first cohort of around 670 subjects, a separate validation cohort made up of some 110 different subjects was used. To study patterns of TCR occurrence, a later analysis re-analyzed previously published TCR beta repertoires from hundreds of donors and added high-resolution HLA genotyping. Class I and class II HLA loci were covered by the typing at four-digit resolution. In an earlier analysis of over 550 of the donors, high-throughput TCR beta sequencing was used to judge whether each TCR beta V gene segment behaved as functional or pseudogenic. Typing coverage varied by locus: about 620-640 donors for A, B, C, DRB1 and DQB1; about 520 for DQA1; approximately 570 for DPA1; 400 to 480 for DPB1. All discovery cohort repertoires had been generated using a single sequencing platform. Of the approximately 400 genotyped donors, around 81% fell in the genetic ancestry cluster associated with self-reported Caucasian donors. Study-wide findings and limitations: A later analysis found that HLA-associated TCR beta chains were more clonally expanded and had lower generation probabilities than equally common non-associated chains. Immune exposure information for the cohort was limited to CMV serostatus. A cluster of highly shared sequence variants was judged likely to be a technical artifact of the sequencing pipeline. A later analysis found that most CMV-associated TCR beta chains appeared HLA-restricted, with HLA associations seemingly driven largely by CMV exposure. In a later analysis, the rate of TCR association differed among HLA loci, with DRB1 alleles having the most associated TCRs and HLA-C alleles having the fewest. Correlated functional status among segregating V segments might reflect linkage disequilibrium, but an unknown experimental factor could not be ruled out. The presence/absence analyses assumed that sequencing depth was roughly uniform across donors, and that assumption may not be true. HLA typing was unavailable for some donors at each locus, so association tests used only the typed subset. According to a later genetic analysis, donors in an Asian-associated ancestry cluster had fewer N-insertions in productive TCRs than the approximately 670-donor mean. In vitro tests confirmed that three of the cytomegalovirus-associated TCR beta chains recognize cytomegalovirus antigens. A further reported finding was that TCR beta sequences accurately predicted the HLA-A and HLA-B alleles for most subjects in the first cohort. The authors suggested that the approach could potentially be generalized to other disease states and immunological phenotypes. The earlier analysis of about 600 of the donors excluded 15 to 20 rarely observed V segments, including chromosome 9 orphons, because counts were too low. The cohort was sequenced for TCR beta chains only, and without alpha or paired-chain data the features that could be detected were limited. Cytomegalovirus status was reported to be diagnosed by the classifier with high specificity and sensitivity in both the original and validation cohorts. Strong co-occurrence of HLA alleles, especially DR and DQ, made assigning TCR associations to individual alleles difficult. Several of the top co-occurrence clusters appeared to be linked to parvovirus B19, influenza, CMV and Epstein-Barr virus, according to a later analysis. Most TCR sequences were observed very rarely across donors, whereas some public TCRs were present in many individuals. A total of some 180 TCR beta chains were listed by the study as associated with cytomegalovirus. Specific HLA alleles were associated with about 17,000 TCR beta sequences at a false discovery rate of 0.05 in a later analysis. Some IMGT-functional V segments, including TRBV6-2 and TRBV6-3, could not be told apart with the 87-base-pair reads, so those segments were excluded. An association between a missense DCLRE1C variant and V-gene and J-gene trimming of TCR beta chains was found in a later genetic analysis and replicated in an independent cohort. Broadly in line with IMGT annotations, most TCR beta V segments showed up in productive rearrangements about 87% or about 30% of the time in an earlier analysis of roughly 590 of the donors.

About this clone: Its cognate antigen has yet to be identified. Base qualities are not at hand, and no much larger clone is one base apart.

The cohort consisted of 650 to 850 healthy bone marrow donors. At the time of sampling, all cohort members were nominally healthy, though unrecorded immune exposures were likely present. The donor tested CMV seropositive, placing the donor among the 289 seropositive members of the cohort. A peripheral blood sample was provided by each donor, and peripheral blood mononuclear cells were used for TCR beta sequencing. Genomic DNA extraction from the blood cell samples was performed with the Qiagen DNeasy Blood Extraction Kit. Trimming costs V 5 bases and J 2 bases, and their ends lie 9 bases apart. Based on the germline V gene, the CDR1 and CDR2 sequences are KGHSH and LQKENI. The CDR3 spans 13 residues, from the cysteine through the phenylalanine. Kept here is only the CDR3 DNA, which spans 39 bases and is read in frame from base 1. The library was prepared using the immunoSEQ multiplex PCR assay. For the multiplex PCR, a mixture combining 60 forward primers for TCR Vbeta segments and 13 reverse primers for TCR Jbeta segments was used. A multiplex PCR assay on genomic DNA amplified the CDR3 region of rearranged TCR beta genes. On the Illumina HiSeq System, the amplified TCR beta libraries were sequenced as 87-base-pair reads. In the original analysis: A later analysis counted about 76 million unique TCR beta chains across the 690 or so repertoires, and roughly 10 million of these chains were shared by at least two donors. A nearest-neighbor algorithm error-corrected the raw reads and collapsed the reads into unique sequences, merging closely related sequences to remove PCR and sequencing errors. To assign V, D and J gene segments, CDR3 sequences were aligned to IMGT reference sequences. For a sequence to be retained, a match of at least six nucleotides to both a V gene segment and a J gene segment was required. Rearrangements were called productive when the CDR3 lacked stop codons and stayed in frame with V and J; all others were non-productive. CDR3 was defined according to IMGT convention as the region running from the second conserved V-encoded cysteine to the conserved J-encoded phenylalanine. In an earlier analysis of some 550 of the donors, sequences lacking an unambiguous match to a single V gene segment were excluded. An earlier analysis of 587 of the donors called V segments functional above 56.7% productive rearrangements and segregating when the between-donor standard deviation exceeded 5%. A statistical classification framework was built for diagnosing cytomegalovirus status from the catalog of TCR beta chain sequences. A later analysis assigned V and J genes by comparing TCR nucleotide sequences with IMGT/GENE-DB human TR gene sequences. The TCRdist pipeline was used in a later analysis to assign CDR3 sequences and most-parsimonious VDJ recombination scenarios. In a later analysis, each TCR beta chain was defined by its CDR3 amino acid sequence together with its V-gene family, and reads lacking a unique V-gene family were excluded. In a later analysis, around 600 highly shared, low-generation-probability nucleotide sequences were removed to address suspected cross-contamination and a sequencing artifact. In a later analysis, a clonal expansion index for each public chain was calculated from normalized within-repertoire ranks of inferred template counts. In a later analysis, generation probabilities were computed using a VDJ recombination model fitted to out-of-frame rearrangements, and the results were checked against IGoR. In a later analysis, TCR-TCR, TCR-HLA and TCR-CMV co-occurrence was scored with hypergeometric tests, and a repertoire-size bias correction was applied to TCR pairs. In a later analysis, false discovery rates were estimated by permuting HLA or CMV assignments 20 times. In a later analysis, co-occurring TCRs were grouped using DBSCAN, and TCRdist sequence similarity was added for clustering within HLA-allele-positive subsets. Repertoires with fewer than 30,000 or more than 120,000 public chains were left out of co-occurrence clustering, as were roughly five repertoires with anomalous nucleotide sharing. TCRdb stores this immuneACCESS table with in-frame sequences only. Part of the clones is absent; in the studies checked, under half of the shortfall reflects unresolved V genes, and no reason is known for the rest. V, J and clone size reflect that table, while D and trimming were determined from the DNA. Within this sample are roughly 49,000 clones, with about 77% of them counted one time only. Of the sample, 2.7% falls within the top ten clones.

Specimen: PBMCs. The sequence derives from a woman aged 40 to 49 in good health and CMV-seropositive. Recombination connected TRBV18 to TRBJ2-5; too little of a D gene remains to name it. The nucleotide sequence reads TGTGCCAGCTCAGCGACAATTCAAGAGACCCAGTACTTC. This is translated as CASSATIQETQYF.